This entry concerns a single T cell receptor (beta chain). Its antigen remains unknown. TCRdb's table, derived via immunoSEQ multiplex PCR, lists solely in-frame clones and lacks some. The sample yields tens of thousands of clones, around four fifths seen once. This sample stems from a study of T cell responses to AZD1222 COVID-19 vaccine. General study findings and limits: Nearly half of spike-specific TCRs reportedly target variant regions that are unmutated in the B.1.351 and B.1.1.7 variants. Seropositive AZD1222 recipients at baseline numbered only five or six. The study sampled repertoires only after the peak T cell response.

The material was peripheral blood, obtained on day 0 of MenACWY control vaccination. This receptor was obtained from an adult in good health.

The CDR3 sequence is CASSQDRGLPLPEAFF. In DNA, the CDR3 is TGTGCCAGCAGCCAGGACAGGGGCCTCCCCCTCCCTGAAGCTTTCTTT. The V and J genes are TRBV14 and TRBJ1-1; 9 bases match TRBD1. Germline-derived CDR1 and CDR2 are SGHDN and FVKESK. The J segment lost 6 bases and the V segment lost 3 bases, leaving 11 bases of the junction unmatched. The CDR3 length is 16 residues.